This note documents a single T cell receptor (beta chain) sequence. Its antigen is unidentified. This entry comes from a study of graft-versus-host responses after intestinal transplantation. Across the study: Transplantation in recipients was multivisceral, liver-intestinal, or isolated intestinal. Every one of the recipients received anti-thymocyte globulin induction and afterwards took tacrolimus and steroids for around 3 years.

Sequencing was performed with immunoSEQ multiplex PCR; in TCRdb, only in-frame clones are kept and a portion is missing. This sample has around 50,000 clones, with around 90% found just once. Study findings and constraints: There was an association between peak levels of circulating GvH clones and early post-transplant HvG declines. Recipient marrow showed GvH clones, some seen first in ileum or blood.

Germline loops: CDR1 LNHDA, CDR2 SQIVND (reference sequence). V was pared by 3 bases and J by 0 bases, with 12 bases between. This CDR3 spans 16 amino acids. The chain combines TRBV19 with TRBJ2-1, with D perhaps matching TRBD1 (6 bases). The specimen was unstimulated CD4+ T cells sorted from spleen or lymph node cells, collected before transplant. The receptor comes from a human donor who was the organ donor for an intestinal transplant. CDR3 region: CASSILQGSSYNEQFF. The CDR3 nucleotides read TGTGCCAGTAGTATTTTGCAGGGGAGCTCCTACAATGAGCAGTTCTTC.